This T cell receptor (beta chain) was captured in a study of blood T cell repertoires in COVID-19. Turning to the study itself: Whether acute or convalescent, the COVID-19 samples came from the United States, Italy and Spain. Nucleic acid was either cDNA or gDNA, and it came from T cells, B-cell-depleted T cells, or PBMCs.

Methods used by the authors: Researchers report that nucleated cell counts were estimated from reference gene primer amplification. Clones were read by immunoSEQ multiplex PCR, and TCRdb kept only the in-frame ones, dropping some. That table gives V, J and clone size, and the DNA gave D and trimming. The top ten hold 12% of the sample, which has approximately 100,000 clones, approximately 86% seen once. This CDR3 comprises 15 residues. The V segment lost 6 bases and the J segment 5 bases; nucleotides outside the gene matches: 12. Germline-derived CDR1 and CDR2 are MDHEN and SYDVKM. This chain connects TRBV28 to TRBJ2-5, with 7 bases that match TRBD2. Sequencing was carried out using peripheral blood. The TCR originated in a human donor in a cohort sampled during active COVID-19. The DNA of the CDR3 is TGTGCCAGCAGCGGGGGGTGGCAGTCGGGGGAGACCCAGTACTTC. Translation: CASSGGWQSGETQYF.